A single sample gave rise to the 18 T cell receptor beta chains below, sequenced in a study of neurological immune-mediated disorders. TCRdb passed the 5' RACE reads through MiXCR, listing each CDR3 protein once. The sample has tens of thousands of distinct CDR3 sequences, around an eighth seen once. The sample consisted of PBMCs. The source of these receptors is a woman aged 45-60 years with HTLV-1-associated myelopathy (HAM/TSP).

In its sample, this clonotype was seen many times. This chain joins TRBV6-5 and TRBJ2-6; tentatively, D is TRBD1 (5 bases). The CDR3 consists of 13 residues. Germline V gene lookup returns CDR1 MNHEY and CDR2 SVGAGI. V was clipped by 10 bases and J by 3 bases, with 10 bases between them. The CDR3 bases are TGTGCCACAACAGGATTTGGGGCCAACGTCCTGACTTTC. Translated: CATTGFGANVLTF.

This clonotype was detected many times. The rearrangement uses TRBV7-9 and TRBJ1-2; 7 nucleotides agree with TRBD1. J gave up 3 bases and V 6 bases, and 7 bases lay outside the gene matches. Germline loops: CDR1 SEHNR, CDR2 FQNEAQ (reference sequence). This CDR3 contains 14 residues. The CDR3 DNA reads TGTGCCAGCAGTCGGGACAGCCTATACTATGGCTACACCTTC. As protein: CASSRDSLYYGYTF.

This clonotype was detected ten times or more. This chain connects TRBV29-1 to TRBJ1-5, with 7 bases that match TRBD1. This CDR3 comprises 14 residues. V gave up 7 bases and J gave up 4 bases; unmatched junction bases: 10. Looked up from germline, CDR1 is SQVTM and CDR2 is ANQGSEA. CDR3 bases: TGCAGCGCCTTGGTGGGGACAGCTAATCAGCCCCAGCATTTT. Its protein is CSALVGTANQPQHF. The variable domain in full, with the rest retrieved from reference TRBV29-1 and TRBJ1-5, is SAVISQKPSRDICQRGTSLTIQCQVDSQVTMMFWYRQQPGQSLTLIATANQGSEATYESGFVIDKFPISRPNLTFSTLTVSNMSPEDSSIYLCSALVGTANQPQHFGDGTRLSIL.

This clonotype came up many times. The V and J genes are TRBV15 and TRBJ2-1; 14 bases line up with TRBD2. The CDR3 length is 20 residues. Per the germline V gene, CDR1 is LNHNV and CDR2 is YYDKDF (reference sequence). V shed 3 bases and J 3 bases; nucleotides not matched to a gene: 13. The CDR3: CATSRFSGTSGRSRYNEQFF. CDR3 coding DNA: TGTGCCACCAGCAGGTTCTCCGGGACTAGCGGGAGATCGCGCTACAATGAGCAGTTCTTC.

DNA of the CDR3: TGTGCCAGCAGCTTAAGACAGGGAAGCACTGAAGCTTTCTTT. Its translation: CASSLRQGSTEAFF. The gene calls are TRBV7-9 and TRBJ1-1, with 7 bases that match TRBD1. Trimming at V came to 2 bases and at J to 4 bases, leaving 4 bases not matched to a gene. Germline assignment: CDR1 SEHNR and CDR2 FQNEAQ (reference sequence). CDR3 length: 14 residues.

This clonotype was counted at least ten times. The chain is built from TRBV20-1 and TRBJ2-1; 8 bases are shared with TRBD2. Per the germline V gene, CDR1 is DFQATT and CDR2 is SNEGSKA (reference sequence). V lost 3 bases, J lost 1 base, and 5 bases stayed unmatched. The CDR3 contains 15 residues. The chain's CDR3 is CSASGGAISYNEQFF. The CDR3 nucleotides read TGCAGTGCTAGCGGGGGGGCAATTTCCTACAATGAGCAGTTCTTC.

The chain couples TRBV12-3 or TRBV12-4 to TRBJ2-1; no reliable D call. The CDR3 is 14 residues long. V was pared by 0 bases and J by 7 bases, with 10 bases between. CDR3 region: CASSLAVLPNEQFF. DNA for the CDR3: TGTGCCAGCAGTTTAGCAGTGCTCCCGAATGAGCAGTTCTTC.

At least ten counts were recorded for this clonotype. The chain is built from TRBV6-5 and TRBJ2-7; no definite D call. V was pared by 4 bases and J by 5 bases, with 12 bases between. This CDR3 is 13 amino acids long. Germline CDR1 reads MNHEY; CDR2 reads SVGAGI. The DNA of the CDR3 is TGTGCCAGCAGTTCCGGCGTTCGGCACGAGCAGTACTTC. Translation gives CASSSGVRHEQYF.

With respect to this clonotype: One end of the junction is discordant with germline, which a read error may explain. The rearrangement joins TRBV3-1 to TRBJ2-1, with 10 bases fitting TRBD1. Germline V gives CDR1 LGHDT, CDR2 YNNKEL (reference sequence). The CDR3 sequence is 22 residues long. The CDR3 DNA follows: TGTGCCGGCAGCCAAGATGCTGCATCCCAGGGGACAGGGGCTAGCTCCTACAATGAGCAGTTCTTC. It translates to CAGSQDAASQGTGASSYNEQFF.

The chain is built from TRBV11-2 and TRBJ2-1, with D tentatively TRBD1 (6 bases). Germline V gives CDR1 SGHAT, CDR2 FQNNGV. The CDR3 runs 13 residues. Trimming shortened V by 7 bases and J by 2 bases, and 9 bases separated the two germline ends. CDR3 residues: CASTPGAYNEQFF. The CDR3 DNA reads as TGTGCCAGCACCCCAGGGGCCTACAATGAGCAGTTCTTC.

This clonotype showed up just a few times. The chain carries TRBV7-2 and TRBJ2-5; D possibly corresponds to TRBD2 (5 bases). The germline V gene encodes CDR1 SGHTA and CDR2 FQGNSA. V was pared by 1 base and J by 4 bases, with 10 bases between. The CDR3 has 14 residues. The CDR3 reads CASSLDGERETQYF. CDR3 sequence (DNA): TGTGCCAGCAGCTTAGATGGGGAGCGAGAGACCCAGTACTTC.

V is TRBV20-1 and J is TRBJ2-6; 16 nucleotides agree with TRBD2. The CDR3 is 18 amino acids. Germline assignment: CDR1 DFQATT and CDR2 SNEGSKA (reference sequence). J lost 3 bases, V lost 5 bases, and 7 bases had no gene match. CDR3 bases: TGCAGTGCTCCCGGGACTAGCGGGGGGGCTGGTGGGGCCAACGTCCTGACTTTC. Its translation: CSAPGTSGGAGGANVLTF.

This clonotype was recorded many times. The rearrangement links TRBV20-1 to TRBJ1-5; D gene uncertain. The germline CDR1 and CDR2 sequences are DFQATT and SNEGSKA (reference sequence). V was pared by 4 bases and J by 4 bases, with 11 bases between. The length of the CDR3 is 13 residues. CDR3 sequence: CSAMRTSNQPQHF. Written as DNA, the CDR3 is TGCAGTGCTATGAGAACATCTAATCAGCCCCAGCATTTT.

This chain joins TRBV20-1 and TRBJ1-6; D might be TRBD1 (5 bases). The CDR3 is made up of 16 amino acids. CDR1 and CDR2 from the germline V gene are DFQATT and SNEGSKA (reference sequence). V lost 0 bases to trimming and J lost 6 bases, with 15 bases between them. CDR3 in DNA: TGCAGTGCTAGAGATCTCGCCAGGGCGGGTAATTCACCCCTCCACTTT. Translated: CSARDLARAGNSPLHF.

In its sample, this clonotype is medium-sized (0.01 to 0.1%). CDR3 amino acids: CASSYETGINQPQHF. Written as DNA, the CDR3 is TGTGCCAGCAGTTACGAGACAGGGATTAATCAGCCCCAGCATTTT. This chain connects TRBV6-6 to TRBJ1-5; 7 bases match TRBD1. CDR1 and CDR2 from the germline V gene are MNHNY and SVGAGI (reference sequence). The junction had 5 bases not matched to a gene; V was cut back by 2 bases and J by 4 bases. The CDR3 sequence is 15 residues long.

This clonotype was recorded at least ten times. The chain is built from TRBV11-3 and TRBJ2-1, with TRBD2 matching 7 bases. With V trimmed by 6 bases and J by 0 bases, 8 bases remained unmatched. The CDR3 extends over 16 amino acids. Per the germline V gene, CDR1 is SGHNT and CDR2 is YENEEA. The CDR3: CASSPGTTGSYNEQFF. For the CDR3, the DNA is TGTGCCAGCAGTCCCGGGACTACCGGCTCCTACAATGAGCAGTTCTTC.

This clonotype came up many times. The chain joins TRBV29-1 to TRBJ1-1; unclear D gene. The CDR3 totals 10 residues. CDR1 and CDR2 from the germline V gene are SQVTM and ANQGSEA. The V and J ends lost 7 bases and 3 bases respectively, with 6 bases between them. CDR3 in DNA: TGCAGCGGCGTAGACACTGAAGCTTTCTTT. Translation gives CSGVDTEAFF.

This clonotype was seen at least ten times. CDR3: CSARKGAGGYTF. DNA of the CDR3: TGCAGTGCTAGGAAAGGGGCAGGAGGCTACACCTTC. The chain uses TRBV20-1 and TRBJ1-2, with D perhaps TRBD1 (5 bases). Trimming cost V 3 bases and J 8 bases, with 13 bases left between them. CDR1 is DFQATT and CDR2 is SNEGSKA in the germline V gene (reference sequence). The CDR3 has 12 residues.